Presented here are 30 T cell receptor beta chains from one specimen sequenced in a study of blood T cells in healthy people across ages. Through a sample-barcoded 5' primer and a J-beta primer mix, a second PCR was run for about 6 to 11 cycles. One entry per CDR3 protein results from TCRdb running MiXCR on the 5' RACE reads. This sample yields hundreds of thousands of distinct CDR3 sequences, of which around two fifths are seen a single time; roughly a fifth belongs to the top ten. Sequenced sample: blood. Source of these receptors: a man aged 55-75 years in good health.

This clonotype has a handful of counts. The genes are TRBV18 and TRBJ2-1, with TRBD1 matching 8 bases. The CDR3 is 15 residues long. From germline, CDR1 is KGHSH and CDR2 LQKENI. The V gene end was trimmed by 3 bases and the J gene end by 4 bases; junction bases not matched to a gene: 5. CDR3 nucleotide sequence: TGTGCCAGCTCACCCGACAGGGGTCATTACAATGAGCAGTTCTTC. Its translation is CASSPDRGHYNEQFF. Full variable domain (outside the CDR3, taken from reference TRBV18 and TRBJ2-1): NAGVMQNPRHLVRRRGQEARLRCSPMKGHSHVYWYRQLPEEGLKFMVYLQKENIIDESGMPKERFSAEFPKEGPSILRIQQVVRGDSAAYFCASSPDRGHYNEQFFGPGTRLTVL.

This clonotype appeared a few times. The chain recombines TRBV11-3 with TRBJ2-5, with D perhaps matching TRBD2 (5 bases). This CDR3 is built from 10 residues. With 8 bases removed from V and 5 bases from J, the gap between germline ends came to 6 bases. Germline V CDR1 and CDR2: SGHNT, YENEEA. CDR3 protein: CASGEETQYF. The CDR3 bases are TGTGCCAGCGGGGAGGAGACCCAGTACTTC.

CDR3 amino acids: CASSLGAENYGYTF. The CDR3 DNA reads TGTGCCAGCAGCTTGGGAGCTGAGAACTATGGCTACACCTTC. This sequence joins TRBV5-6 and TRBJ1-2; D not certain. The germline gives CDR1 SGHDT, CDR2 YYEEEE. This CDR3 is built from 14 residues. V lost 0 bases to trimming and J lost 2 bases, with 8 bases between them. The full variable domain, completed using reference TRBV5-6 and TRBJ1-2, is DAGVTQSPTHLIKTRGQQVTLRCSPKSGHDTVSWYQQALGQGPQFIFQYYEEEERQRGNFPDRFSGHQFPNYSSELNVNALLLGDSALYLCASSLGAENYGYTFGSGTRLTVV.

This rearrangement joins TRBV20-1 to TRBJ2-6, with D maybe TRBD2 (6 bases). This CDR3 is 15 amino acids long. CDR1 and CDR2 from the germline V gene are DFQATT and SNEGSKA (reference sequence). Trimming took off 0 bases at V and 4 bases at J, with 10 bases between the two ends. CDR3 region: CSAREGGTGANVLTF. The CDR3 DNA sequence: TGCAGTGCTAGAGAGGGGGGAACCGGGGCCAACGTCCTGACTTTC.

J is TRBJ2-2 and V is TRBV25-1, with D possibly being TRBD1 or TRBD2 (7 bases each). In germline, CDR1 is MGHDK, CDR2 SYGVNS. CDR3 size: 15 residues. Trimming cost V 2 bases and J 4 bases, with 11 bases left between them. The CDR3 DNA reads TGTGCCAGCAGTGAAACCAGGGGGGGCACCGGGGAGCTGTTTTTT. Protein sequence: CASSETRGGTGELFF.

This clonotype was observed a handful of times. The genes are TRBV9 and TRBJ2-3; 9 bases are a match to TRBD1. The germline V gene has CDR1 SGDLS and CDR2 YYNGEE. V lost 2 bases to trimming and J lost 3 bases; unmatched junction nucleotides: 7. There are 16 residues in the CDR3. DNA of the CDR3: TGTGCCAGCAGCGTCGGGACAGGGTTATTTACAGATACGCAGTATTTT. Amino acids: CASSVGTGLFTDTQYF.

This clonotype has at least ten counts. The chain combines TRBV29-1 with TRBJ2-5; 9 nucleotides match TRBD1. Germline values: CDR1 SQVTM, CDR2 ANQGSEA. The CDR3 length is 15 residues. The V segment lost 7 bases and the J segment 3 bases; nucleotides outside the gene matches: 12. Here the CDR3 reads CSACSGTGYEETQYF. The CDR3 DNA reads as TGCAGCGCCTGTAGTGGGACAGGGTACGAAGAGACCCAGTACTTC.

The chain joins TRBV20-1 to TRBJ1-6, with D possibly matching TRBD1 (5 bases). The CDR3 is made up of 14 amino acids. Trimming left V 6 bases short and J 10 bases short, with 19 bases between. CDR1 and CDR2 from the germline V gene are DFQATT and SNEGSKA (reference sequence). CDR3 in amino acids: CSAQTVQGGSPLHF. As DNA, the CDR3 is TGCAGTGCACAAACGGTCCAGGGCGGATCACCCCTCCACTTT.

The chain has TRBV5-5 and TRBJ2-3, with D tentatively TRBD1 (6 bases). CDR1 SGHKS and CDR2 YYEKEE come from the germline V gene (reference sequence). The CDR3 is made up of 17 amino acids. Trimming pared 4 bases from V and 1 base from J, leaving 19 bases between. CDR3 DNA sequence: TGTGCCAGCAGCCCTCCCGGGACACAATCTCGCACAGATACGCAGTATTTT. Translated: CASSPPGTQSRTDTQYF. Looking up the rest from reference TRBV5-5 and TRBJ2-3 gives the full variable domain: DAGVTQSPTHLIKTRGQQVTLRCSPISGHKSVSWYQQVLGQGPQFIFQYYEKEERGRGNFPDRFSARQFPNYSSELNVNALLLGDSALYLCASSPPGTQSRTDTQYFGPGTRLTVL.

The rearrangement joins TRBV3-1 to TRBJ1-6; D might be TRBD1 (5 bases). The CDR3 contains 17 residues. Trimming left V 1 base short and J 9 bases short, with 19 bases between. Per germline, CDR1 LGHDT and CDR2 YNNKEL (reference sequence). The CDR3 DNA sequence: TGTGCCAGCAGCCAAGGATACGACTCCGGGGGGATTTCACCCCTCCACTTT. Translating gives CASSQGYDSGGISPLHF.

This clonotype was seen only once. CDR3 DNA sequence: TGTGCCAACAGTATTCCGAGCGGTCGCACAGATACGCAGTATTTT. As protein: CANSIPSGRTDTQYF. This chain connects TRBV7-9 to TRBJ2-3, with D tentatively TRBD2 (5 bases). Trimming removed 10 bases from V and 1 base from J, with 18 bases in between. Germline CDR1 reads SEHNR; CDR2 reads FQNEAQ (reference sequence). The CDR3 has 15 amino acids.

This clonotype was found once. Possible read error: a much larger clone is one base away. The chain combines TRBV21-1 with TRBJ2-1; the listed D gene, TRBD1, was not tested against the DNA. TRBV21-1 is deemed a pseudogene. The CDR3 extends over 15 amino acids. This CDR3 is CATPRPGGGHETQFF. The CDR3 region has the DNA TGTGCCACACCTCGACCAGGGGGGGGTCATGAGACCCAGTTCTTC.

The CDR3 DNA follows: TGTGCCAGCAGAGCATATACATGGGCTGAAGCTTTCTTT. It codes for CASRAYTWAEAFF. The chain is built from TRBV28 and TRBJ1-1; D is undetermined. The germline gives CDR1 MDHEN, CDR2 SYDVKM. Trimming took 6 bases from V and 6 from J, leaving 14 bases between them. CDR3 size: 13 residues.

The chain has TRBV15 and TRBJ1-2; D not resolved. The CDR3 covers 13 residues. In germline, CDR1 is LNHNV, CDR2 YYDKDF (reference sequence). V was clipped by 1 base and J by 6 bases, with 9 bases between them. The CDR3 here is CATSRAGIDGYTF. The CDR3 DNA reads TGTGCCACCAGCAGAGCAGGTATCGATGGCTACACCTTC.

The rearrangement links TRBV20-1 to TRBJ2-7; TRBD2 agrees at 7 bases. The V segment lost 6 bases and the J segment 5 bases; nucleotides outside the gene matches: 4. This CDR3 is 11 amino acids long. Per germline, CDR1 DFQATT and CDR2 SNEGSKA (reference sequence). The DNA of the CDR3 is TGCAGTGCCGCGGGGGATCACGAGCAGTACTTC. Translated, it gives CSAAGDHEQYF.

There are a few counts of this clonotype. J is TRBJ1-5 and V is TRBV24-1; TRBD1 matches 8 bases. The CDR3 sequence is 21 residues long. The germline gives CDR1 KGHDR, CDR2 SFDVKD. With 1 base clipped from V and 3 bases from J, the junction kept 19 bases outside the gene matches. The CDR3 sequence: CATSDFPWAGGLPRYNQPQHF. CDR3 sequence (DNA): TGTGCCACCAGTGATTTTCCCTGGGCAGGGGGCCTACCCCGATACAATCAGCCCCAGCATTTT.

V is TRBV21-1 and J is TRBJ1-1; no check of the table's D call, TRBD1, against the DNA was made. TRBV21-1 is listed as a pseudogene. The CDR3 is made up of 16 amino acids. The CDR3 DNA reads TGTGCCAGCAGCAAACCAGCGGGACACCAGAACACTGAAGCTTTCTTT. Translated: CASSKPAGHQNTEAFF.

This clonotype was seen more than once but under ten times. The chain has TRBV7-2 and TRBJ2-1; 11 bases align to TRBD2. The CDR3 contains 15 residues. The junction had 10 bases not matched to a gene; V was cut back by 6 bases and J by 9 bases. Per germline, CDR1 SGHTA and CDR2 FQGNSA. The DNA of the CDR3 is TGTGCCAGCAGACGAGAGACTAGCGGGGCCGGTGAGCAGTTCTTC. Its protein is CASRRETSGAGEQFF. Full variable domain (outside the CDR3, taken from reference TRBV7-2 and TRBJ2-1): GAGVSQSPSNKVTEKGKDVELRCDPISGHTALYWYRQSLGQGLEFLIYFQGNSAPDKSGLPSDRFSAERTGGSVSTLTIQRTQQEDSAVYLCASRRETSGAGEQFFGPGTRLTVL.

CDR3 amino acids: CSASSGTSGGPVTTDTQYF. CDR3 bases: TGCAGTGCTAGTTCCGGGACTAGCGGGGGCCCTGTCACCACAGATACGCAGTATTTT. The chain carries TRBV20-1 and TRBJ2-3; 14 bases match TRBD2. V was clipped by 3 bases and J by 2 bases; unmatched bases: 13. In germline, CDR1 is DFQATT, CDR2 SNEGSKA (reference sequence). The CDR3 runs to 19 residues.

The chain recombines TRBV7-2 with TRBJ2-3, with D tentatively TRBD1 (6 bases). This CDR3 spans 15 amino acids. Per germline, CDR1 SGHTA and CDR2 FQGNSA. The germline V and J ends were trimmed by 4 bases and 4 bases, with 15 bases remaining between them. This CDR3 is CASSSGTIFADTQYF. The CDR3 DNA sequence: TGTGCCAGCAGCTCGGGGACAATTTTTGCAGATACGCAGTATTTT.

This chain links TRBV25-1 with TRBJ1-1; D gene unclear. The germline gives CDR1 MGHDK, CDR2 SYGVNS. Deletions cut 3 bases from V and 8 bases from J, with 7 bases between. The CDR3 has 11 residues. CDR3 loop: CASSEGGEAFF. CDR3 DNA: TGTGCCAGCAGTGAGGGCGGAGAAGCTTTCTTT.

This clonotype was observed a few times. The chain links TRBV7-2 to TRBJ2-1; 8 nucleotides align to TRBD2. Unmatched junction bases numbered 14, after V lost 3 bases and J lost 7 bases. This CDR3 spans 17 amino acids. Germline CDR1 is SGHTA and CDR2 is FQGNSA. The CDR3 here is CASSFPGSGVPGNEQFF. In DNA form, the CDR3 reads TGTGCCAGCAGCTTTCCCGGTAGCGGGGTGCCCGGGAATGAGCAGTTCTTC. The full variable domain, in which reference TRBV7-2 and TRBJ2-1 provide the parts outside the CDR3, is GAGVSQSPSNKVTEKGKDVELRCDPISGHTALYWYRQSLGQGLEFLIYFQGNSAPDKSGLPSDRFSAERTGGSVSTLTIQRTQQEDSAVYLCASSFPGSGVPGNEQFFGPGTRLTVL.

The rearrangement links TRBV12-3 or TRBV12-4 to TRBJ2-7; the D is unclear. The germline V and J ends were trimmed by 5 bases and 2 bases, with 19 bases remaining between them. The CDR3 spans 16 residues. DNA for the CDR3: TGTGCCAGCAGTGCAAAGGGTCTTAAGGCGCCCTACGAGCAGTACTTC. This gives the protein CASSAKGLKAPYEQYF.

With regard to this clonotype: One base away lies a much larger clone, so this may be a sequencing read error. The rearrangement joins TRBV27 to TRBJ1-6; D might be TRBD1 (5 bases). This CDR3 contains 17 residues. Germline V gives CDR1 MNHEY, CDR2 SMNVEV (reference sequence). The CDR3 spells CASSLIFRPGTYSPPHF. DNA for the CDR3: TGTGCCAGCAGTTTAATTTTCCGACCAGGGACTTACTCACCCCCCCACTTT.

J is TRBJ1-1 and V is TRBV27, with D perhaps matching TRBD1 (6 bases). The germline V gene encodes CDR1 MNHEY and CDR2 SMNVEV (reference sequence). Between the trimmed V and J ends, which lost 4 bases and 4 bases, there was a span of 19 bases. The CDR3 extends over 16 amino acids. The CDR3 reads CASSYDGRGWGTEAFF. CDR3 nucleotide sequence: TGTGCCAGCAGTTATGATGGCAGGGGCTGGGGCACTGAAGCTTTCTTT.

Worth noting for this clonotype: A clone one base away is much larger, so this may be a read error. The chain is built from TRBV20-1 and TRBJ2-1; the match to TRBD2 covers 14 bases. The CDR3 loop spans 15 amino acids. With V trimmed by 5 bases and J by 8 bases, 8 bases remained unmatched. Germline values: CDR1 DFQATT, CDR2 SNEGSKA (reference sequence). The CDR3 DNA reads TGCAGTGCTGGGGGGACTAGCGGGGGCCCCGATGAGCAGTTCTTC. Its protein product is CSAGGTSGGPDEQFF.

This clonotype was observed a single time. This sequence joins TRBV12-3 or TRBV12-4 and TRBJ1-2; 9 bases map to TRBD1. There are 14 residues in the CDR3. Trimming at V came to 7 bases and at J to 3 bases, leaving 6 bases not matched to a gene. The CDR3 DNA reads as TGTGCCAGCACCGGGACAGGGAGGGACTATGGCTACACCTTC. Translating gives CASTGTGRDYGYTF.

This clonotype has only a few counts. The CDR3 sequence: CASSDSGGADEQFF. CDR3 bases: TGTGCCAGCAGTGATAGCGGGGGGGCGGATGAGCAGTTCTTC. This sequence joins TRBV2 and TRBJ2-1; 11 bases are a match to TRBD2. The CDR3 is 14 amino acids. Germline V CDR1 and CDR2: SNHLY, FYNNEI. V was clipped by 3 bases and J by 8 bases; unmatched bases: 3.

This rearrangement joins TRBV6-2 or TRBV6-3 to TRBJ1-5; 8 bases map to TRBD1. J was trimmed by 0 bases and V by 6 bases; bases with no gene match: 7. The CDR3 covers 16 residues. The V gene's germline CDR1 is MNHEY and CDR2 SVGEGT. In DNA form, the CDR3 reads TGTGCCAGCAGATCCCAGGGGGCAAATAGCAATCAGCCCCAGCATTTT. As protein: CASRSQGANSNQPQHF.

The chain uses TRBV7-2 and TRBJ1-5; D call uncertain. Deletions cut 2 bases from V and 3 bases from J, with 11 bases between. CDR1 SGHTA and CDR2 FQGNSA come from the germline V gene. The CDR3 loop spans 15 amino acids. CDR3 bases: TGTGCCAGCAGCTTAAGTGGACCAGTCAATCAGCCCCAGCATTTT. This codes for CASSLSGPVNQPQHF.